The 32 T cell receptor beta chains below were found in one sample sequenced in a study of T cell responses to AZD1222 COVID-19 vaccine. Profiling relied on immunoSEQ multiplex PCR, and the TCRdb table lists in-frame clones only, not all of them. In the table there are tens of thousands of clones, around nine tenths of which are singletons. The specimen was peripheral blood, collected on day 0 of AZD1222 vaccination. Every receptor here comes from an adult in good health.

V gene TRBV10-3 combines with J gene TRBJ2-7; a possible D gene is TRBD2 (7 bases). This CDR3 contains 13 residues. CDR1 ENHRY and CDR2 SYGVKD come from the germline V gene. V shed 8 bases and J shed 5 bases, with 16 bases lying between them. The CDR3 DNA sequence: TGTGCCATCGCCCGAGGGGGGGTAAACGAGCAGTACTTC. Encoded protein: CAIARGGVNEQYF.

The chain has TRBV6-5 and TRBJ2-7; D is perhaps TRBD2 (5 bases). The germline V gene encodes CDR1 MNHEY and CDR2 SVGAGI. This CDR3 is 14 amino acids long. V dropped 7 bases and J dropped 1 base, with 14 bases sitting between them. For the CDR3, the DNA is TGTGCCAGCACTCTAGACCGGGGTTCCTACGAGCAGTACTTC. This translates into CASTLDRGSYEQYF.

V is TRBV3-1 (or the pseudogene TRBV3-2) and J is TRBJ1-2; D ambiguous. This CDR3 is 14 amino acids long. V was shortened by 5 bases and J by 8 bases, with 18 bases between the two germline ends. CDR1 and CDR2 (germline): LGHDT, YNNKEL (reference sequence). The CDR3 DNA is TGTGCCAGCAGCGCTACTGGACTTTCCCGGGGCTACACCTTC. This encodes CASSATGLSRGYTF.

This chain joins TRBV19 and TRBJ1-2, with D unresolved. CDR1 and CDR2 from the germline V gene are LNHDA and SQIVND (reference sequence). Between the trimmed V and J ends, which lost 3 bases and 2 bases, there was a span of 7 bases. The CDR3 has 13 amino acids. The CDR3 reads CASSIDKNYGYTF. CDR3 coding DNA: TGTGCCAGTAGTATCGACAAGAACTATGGCTACACCTTC.

CDR3 bases: TGTGCCAGCAGCCTCGACAGGCCTGGGACTGAAGCTTTCTTT. It encodes CASSLDRPGTEAFF. This chain links TRBV11-2 with TRBJ1-1; D might be TRBD1 (6 bases). Between the trimmed V and J ends, which lost 5 bases and 5 bases, there was a span of 15 bases. Germline V lookup: CDR1 SGHAT, CDR2 FQNNGV. There are 14 residues in the CDR3.

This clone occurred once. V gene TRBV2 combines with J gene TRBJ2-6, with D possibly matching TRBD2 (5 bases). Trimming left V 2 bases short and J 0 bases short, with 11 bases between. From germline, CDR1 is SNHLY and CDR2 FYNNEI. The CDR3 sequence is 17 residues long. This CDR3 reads CASSETGWGSGANVLTF. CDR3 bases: TGTGCCAGCAGTGAAACGGGGTGGGGCTCTGGGGCCAACGTCCTGACTTTC.

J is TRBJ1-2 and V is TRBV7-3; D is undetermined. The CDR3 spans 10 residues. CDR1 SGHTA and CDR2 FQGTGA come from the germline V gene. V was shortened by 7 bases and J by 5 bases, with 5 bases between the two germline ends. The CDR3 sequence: CASKSYGYTF. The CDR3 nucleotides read TGTGCCAGCAAAAGTTATGGCTACACCTTC.

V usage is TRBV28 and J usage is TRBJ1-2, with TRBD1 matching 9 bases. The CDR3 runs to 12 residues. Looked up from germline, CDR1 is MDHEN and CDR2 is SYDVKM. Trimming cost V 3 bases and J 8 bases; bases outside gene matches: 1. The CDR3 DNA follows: TGTGCCAGCAGTTTGGGGACAGGGGGCTACACCTTC. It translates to CASSLGTGGYTF.

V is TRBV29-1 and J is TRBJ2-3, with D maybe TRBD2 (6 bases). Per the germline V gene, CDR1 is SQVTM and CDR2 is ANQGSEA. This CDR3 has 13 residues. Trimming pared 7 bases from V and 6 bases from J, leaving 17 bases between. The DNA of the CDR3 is TGCAGCGGAGGGACTTCTACAGAGGATACGCAGTATTTT. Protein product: CSGGTSTEDTQYF.

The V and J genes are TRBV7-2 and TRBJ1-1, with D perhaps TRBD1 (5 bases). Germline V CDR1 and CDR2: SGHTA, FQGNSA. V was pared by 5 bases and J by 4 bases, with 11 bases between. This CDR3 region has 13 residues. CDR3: CASSAGLGTEAFF. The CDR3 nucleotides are TGTGCCAGCAGCGCAGGGTTGGGCACTGAAGCTTTCTTT. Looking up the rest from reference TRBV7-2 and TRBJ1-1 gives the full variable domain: GAGVSQSPSNKVTEKGKDVELRCDPISGHTALYWYRQSLGQGLEFLIYFQGNSAPDKSGLPSDRFSAERTGGSVSTLTIQRTQQEDSAVYLCASSAGLGTEAFFGQGTRLTVV.

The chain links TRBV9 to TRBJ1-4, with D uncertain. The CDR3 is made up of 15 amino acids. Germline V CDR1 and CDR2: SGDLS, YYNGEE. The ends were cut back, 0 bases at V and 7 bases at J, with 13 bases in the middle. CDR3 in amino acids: CASSVEQSLGEKLFF. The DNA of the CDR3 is TGTGCCAGCAGCGTAGAGCAGAGCCTTGGTGAAAAACTGTTTTTT. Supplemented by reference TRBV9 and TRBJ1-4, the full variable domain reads DSGVTQTPKHLITATGQRVTLRCSPRSGDLSVYWYQQSLDQGLQFLIQYYNGEERAKGNILERFSAQQFPDLHSELNLSSLELGDSALYFCASSVEQSLGEKLFFGSGTQLSVL.

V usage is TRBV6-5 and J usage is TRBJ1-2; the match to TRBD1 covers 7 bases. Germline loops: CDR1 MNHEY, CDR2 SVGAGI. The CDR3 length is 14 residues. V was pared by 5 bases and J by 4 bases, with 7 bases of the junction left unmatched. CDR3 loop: CASSRQGIGYGYTF. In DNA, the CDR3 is TGTGCCAGCAGTCGACAGGGTATCGGCTATGGCTACACCTTC.

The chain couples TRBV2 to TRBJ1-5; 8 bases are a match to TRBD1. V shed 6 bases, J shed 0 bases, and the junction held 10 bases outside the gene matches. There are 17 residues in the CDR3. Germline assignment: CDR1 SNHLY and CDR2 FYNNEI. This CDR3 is CASSVNRGGYSNQPQHF. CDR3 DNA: TGTGCCAGCAGCGTTAACAGGGGGGGTTATAGCAATCAGCCCCAGCATTTT.

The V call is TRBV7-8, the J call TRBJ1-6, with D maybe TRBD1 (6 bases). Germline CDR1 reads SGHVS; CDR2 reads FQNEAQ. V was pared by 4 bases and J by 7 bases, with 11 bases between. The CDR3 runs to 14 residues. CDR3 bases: TGTGCCAGCAGCTCTGACAGGCGGAATTCACCCCTCCACTTT. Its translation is CASSSDRRNSPLHF.

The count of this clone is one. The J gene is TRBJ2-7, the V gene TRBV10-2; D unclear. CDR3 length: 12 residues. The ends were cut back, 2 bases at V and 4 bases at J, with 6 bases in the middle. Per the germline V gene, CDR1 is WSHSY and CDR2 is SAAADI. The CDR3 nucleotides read TGCGCCAGCAGTGAGATGGTATACGAGCAGTACTTC. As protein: CASSEMVYEQYF.

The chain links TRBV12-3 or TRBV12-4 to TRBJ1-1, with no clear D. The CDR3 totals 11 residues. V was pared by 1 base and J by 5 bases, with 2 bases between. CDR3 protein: CASSLGTEAFF. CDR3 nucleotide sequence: TGTGCCAGCAGTTTAGGGACTGAAGCTTTCTTT.

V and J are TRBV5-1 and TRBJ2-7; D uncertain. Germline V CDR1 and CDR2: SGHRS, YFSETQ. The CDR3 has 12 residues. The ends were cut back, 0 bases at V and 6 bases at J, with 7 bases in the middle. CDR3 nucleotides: TGCGCCAGCAGCTTGGCTGGACCCGAGCAGTACTTC. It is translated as CASSLAGPEQYF.

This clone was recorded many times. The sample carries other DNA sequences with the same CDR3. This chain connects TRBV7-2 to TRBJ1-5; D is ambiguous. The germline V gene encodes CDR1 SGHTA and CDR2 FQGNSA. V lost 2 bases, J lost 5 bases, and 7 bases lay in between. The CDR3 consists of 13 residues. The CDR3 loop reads CASSLWRDQPQHF. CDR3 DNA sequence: TGTGCCAGCAGCTTATGGAGGGATCAGCCCCAGCATTTT.

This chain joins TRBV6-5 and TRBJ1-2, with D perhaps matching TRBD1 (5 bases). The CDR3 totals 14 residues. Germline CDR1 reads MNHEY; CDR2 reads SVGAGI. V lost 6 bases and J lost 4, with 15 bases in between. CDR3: CASRASGAGYGYTF. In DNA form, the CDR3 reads TGTGCCAGCAGGGCCTCCGGGGCCGGCTATGGCTACACCTTC.

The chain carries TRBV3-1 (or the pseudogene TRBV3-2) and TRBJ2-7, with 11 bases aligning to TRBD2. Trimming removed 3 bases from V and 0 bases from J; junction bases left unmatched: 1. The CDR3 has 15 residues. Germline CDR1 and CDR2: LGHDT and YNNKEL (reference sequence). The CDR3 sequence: CASSQGTSGSYEQYF. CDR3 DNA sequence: TGTGCCAGCAGCCAGGGGACTAGCGGCTCCTACGAGCAGTACTTC.

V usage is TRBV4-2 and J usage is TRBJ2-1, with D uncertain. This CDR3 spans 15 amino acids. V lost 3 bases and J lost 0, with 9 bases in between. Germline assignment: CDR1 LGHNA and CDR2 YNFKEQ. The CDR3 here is CASSQGESSYNEQFF. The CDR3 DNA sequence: TGTGCCAGCAGCCAGGGCGAAAGCTCCTACAATGAGCAGTTCTTC.

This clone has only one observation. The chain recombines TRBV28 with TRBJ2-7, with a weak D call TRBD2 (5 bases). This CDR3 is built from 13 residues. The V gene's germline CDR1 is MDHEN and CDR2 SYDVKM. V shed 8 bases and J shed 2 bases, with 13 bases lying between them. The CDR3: CASRAGLTYEQYF. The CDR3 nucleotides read TGTGCCAGCCGGGCGGGCCTTACCTACGAGCAGTACTTC.

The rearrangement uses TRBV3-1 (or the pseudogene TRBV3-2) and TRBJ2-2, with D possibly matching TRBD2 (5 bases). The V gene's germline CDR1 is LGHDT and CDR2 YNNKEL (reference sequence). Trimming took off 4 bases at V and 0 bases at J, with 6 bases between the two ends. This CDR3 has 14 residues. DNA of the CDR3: TGTGCCAGCAGCCTAGCGCCGAACACCGGGGAGCTGTTTTTT. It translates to CASSLAPNTGELFF.

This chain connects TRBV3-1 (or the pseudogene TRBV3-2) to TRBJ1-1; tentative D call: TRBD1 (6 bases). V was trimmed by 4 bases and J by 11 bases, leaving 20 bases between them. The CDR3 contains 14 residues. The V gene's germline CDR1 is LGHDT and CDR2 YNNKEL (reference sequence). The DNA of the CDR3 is TGTGCCAGCAGCCCGGGGGCGTCCCTGTCGTACGCTTTCTTT. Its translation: CASSPGASLSYAFF.

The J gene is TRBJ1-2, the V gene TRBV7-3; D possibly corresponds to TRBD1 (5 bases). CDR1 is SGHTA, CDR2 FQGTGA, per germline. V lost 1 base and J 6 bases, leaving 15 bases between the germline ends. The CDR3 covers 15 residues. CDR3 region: CASSLSGGLADGYTF. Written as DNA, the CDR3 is TGTGCCAGCAGCTTAAGTGGGGGGTTAGCGGATGGCTACACCTTC.

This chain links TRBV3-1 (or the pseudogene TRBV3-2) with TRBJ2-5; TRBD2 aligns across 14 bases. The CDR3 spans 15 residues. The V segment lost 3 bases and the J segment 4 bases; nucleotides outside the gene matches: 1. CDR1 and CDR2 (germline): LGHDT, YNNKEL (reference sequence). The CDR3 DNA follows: TGTGCCAGCAGCCACGGACTAGCGGGGGGAGAGACCCAGTACTTC. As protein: CASSHGLAGGETQYF.

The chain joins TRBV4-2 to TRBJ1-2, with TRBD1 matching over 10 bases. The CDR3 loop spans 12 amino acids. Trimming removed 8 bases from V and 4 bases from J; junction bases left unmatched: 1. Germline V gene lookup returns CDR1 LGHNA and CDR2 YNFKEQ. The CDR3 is CASGDRGYGYTF. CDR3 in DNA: TGTGCCAGCGGGGACAGGGGCTATGGCTACACCTTC.

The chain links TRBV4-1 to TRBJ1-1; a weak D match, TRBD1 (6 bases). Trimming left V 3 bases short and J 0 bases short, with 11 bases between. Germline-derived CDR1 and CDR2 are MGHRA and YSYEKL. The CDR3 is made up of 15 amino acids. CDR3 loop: CASSHPGHLNTEAFF. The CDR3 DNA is TGCGCCAGCAGCCATCCGGGACACCTGAACACTGAAGCTTTCTTT.

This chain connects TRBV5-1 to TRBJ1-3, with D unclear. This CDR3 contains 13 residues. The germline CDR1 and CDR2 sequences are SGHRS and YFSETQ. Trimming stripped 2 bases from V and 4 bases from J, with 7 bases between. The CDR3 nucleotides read TGCGCCAGCAGCTTTGGAGGGGGAAACACCATATATTTT. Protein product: CASSFGGGNTIYF.

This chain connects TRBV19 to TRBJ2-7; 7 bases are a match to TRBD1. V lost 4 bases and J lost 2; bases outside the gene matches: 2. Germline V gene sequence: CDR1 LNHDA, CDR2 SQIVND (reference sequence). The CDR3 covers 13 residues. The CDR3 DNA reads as TGTGCCAGTAGTAGGACAGGAGCCTACGAGCAGTACTTC. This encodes CASSRTGAYEQYF.

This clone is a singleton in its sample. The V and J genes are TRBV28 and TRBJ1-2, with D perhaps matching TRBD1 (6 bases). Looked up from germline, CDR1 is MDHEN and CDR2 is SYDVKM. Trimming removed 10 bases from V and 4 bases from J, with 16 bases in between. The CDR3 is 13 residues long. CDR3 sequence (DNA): TGTGCCACGAATGACAGGCGAATCTATGGCTACACCTTC. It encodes CATNDRRIYGYTF.

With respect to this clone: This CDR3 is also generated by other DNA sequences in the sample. The CDR3 region has the DNA TGTGCCAGCAGCCTCGGGACTAGCGGCTACAATGAGCAGTTCTTC. Amino acid sequence: CASSLGTSGYNEQFF. V usage is TRBV7-6 and J usage is TRBJ2-1, with 11 bases matching TRBD2. This CDR3 is 15 amino acids long. Unmatched junction bases numbered 3, after V lost 5 bases and J lost 3 bases. Germline V gene lookup returns CDR1 SGHVS and CDR2 FNYEAQ. Full variable domain (rest looked up from reference TRBV7-6 and TRBJ2-1): GAGVSQSPRYKVTKRGQDVALRCDPISGHVSLYWYRQALGQGPEFLTYFNYEAQQDKSGLPNDRFSAERPEGSISTLTIQRTEQRDSAMYRCASSLGTSGYNEQFFGPGTRLTVL.